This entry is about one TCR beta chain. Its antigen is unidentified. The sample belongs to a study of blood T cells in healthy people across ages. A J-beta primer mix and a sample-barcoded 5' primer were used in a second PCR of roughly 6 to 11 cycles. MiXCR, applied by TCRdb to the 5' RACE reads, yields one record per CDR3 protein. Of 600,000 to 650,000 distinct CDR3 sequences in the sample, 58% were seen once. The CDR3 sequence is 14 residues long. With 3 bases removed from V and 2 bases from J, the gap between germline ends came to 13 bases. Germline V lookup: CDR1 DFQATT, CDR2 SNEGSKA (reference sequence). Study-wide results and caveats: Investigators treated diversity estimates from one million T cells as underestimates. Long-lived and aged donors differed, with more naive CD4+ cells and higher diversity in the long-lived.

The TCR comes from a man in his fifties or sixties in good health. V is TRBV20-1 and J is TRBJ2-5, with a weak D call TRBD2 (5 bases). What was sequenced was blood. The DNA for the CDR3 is TGCAGTGCTAGGCGGAGAGACTATCAAGAGACCCAGTACTTC. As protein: CSARRRDYQETQYF.